This T cell receptor (beta chain) was retrieved from a study of blood T cell repertoires in COVID-19 (dated by TCRdb to about 2020). Background for the entire study: The collaborator samples originated in the United States, Italy and Spain and spanned the acute and convalescent phases of COVID-19. The samples were drawn from two sources: the first 160 participants of the ongoing ImmuneRACE study, and 1,200 or so subjects contributed by 6 global collaborators. Deeply sampled blood TCRbeta repertoires from subjects exposed to, actively infected with, or recovered from COVID-19 were included in the dataset. The repertoires were released in a freely available public database meant as a resource for research on the immune response to SARS-CoV-2. Sample metadata almost always included a de-identified subject ID, COVID-19 status, age in years and sex. The material from the prospective study consisted of cDNA or gDNA derived from T cells, B-cell-depleted T cells, or PBMCs. Where HLA class I and class II types were available, the types were taken from metadata supplied by the sample provider, not from assay-based typing.

TCRbeta CDR3 regions were amplified from genomic DNA by means of the immunoSEQ Assay, a bias-controlled multiplex PCR. Concerning the study's data processing: Nucleated cell counts per sample were estimated from amplification of reference gene primers within the assay. To quantify the absolute abundance of each unique TCRbeta CDR3 rearrangement, sequence reads were collapsed and filtered. For each sample, productive Simpson clonality was calculated as the square root of Simpson's diversity index across productive rearrangements. Imported from immuneACCESS, the table was reduced by TCRdb to in-frame sequences with V and J called. These copies leave out some clones; in studies compared against another copy, an unresolved V gene accounts for under half, and the cause of the remainder is not known. For V, J and clone size, that table is used; D and trimming come from the DNA. The table for this sample lists 180,000 or so clones; roughly 85% of them were counted only once. The ten largest make up about 4.9% of the sample.

Collaborating institutions collected whole blood in K2EDTA tubes following their own protocols. Collaborator samples were shipped for TCRbeta analysis as frozen whole blood, isolated PBMCs, or DNA extracted from either sample type. The paper's findings and limits, for the study overall: The amount of clinical and demographic metadata varied by source and participant and was provided uncurated.

To note about this clone: What this receptor recognizes is not known. Per-base qualities were not stored, and no clone one base away is much larger.

This TCR derives from a woman aged 80 or older with acute or convalescent COVID-19. Sequencing was performed on peripheral blood.

The CDR3 reads as follows: CASSLVGGNEKLFF. The nucleotide sequence reads as follows: TGTGCCAGCAGTTTAGTAGGGGGAAATGAAAAACTGTTTTTT. The chain joins TRBV28 to TRBJ1-4; the best D guess is TRBD1, with 6 bases matching. CDR3 length: 14 amino acids, cysteine to phenylalanine. CDR3 DNA only is kept here, 42 bases in frame from base 1. The germline V gene specifies MDHEN as CDR1 and SYDVKM as CDR2. V loses 2 bases, J loses 5 bases, and the germline ends lie 9 bases apart.